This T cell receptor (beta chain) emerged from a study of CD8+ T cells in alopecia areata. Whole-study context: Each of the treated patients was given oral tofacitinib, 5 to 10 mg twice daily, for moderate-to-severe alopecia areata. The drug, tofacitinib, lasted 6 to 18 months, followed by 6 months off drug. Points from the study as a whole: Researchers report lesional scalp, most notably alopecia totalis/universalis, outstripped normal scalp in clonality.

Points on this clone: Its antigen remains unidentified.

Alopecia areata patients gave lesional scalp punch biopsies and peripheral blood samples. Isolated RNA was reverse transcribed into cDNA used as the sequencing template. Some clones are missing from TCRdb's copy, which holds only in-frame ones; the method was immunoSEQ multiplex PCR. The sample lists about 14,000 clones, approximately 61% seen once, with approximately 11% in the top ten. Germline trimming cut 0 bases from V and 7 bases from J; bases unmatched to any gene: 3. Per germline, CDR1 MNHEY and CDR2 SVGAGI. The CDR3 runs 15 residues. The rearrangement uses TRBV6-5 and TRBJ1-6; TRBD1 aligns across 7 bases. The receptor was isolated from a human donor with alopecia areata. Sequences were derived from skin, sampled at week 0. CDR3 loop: CASSYSTGQNSPLHF. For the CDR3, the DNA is TGTGCCAGCAGTTACTCGACGGGACAGAATTCACCCCTCCACTTT.